This entry features one T cell receptor (beta chain) sequence. The specificity of this receptor is unknown. No base quality information exists; no much larger clone differs at one position. TCRbeta CDR3 regions were amplified from genomic DNA by means of the immunoSEQ Assay, a bias-controlled multiplex PCR. Per the original workflow: The number of nucleated cells in each sample was estimated by amplification of reference gene primers within the assay. Sequence reads were collapsed and filtered to measure the absolute abundance of every unique TCRbeta CDR3 rearrangement. For each sample, productive Simpson clonality was calculated as the square root of Simpson's diversity index across productive rearrangements. In TCRdb, the immuneACCESS table is reduced to in-frame sequences with V and J assigned. These tables do not hold every clone; where another copy was compared, an unresolved V gene accounts for under half, and the others remain unexplained. That table is the source of V, J and clone size, and D and trimming were worked out from the DNA. Within this sample are a few hundred thousand clones, with 80% to 90% of them counted one time only. The ten largest clones capture roughly 1% of the sample.

This sample was taken from a study of blood T cell repertoires in COVID-19 (dated by TCRdb to 2018 to 2020). With respect to the entire study: Samples from collaborators originated in the United States, Italy and Spain and spanned both the acute and convalescent phases of COVID-19. The prospective study material was composed of cDNA or gDNA derived from T cells, B-cell-depleted T cells, or PBMCs. Deeply sampled blood TCRbeta repertoires from subjects exposed to, actively infected with, or recovered from COVID-19 were included in the dataset. The repertoires were released in a freely available public database intended as a resource for research on the immune response to SARS-CoV-2. Samples came from the ongoing ImmuneRACE study (first 160 participants) plus 1,254 subjects from 6 global collaborators. Sample metadata almost always included a de-identified subject ID, COVID-19 status, age in years and sex. HLA class I and class II types, where available, came from metadata supplied by the sample provider rather than from assay-based typing.

V is shortened by 2 bases, J by 5 bases, and the region joining them spans 12 bases. Sequences SGHTA (CDR1) and FQGNSA (CDR2) are obtained from the germline V gene. The CDR3 holds 14 amino acids from the cysteine to the phenylalanine. Just CDR3 DNA is preserved here, 42 bases in frame from base 1. Findings and caveats that apply to the study as a whole: The amount of clinical and demographic metadata varied by source and participant and was provided uncurated.

Participants in the prospective study were aged roughly 18 to 100 years, lived in under 30 United States geographic areas, and enrolled through a virtual design. Cohort assignment in the prospective study relied on participant-reported clinical history from a screening survey and a study questionnaire. Recovered participants in ImmuneRACE Cohort 3 were defined by two consecutive negative NP/OP PCR tests, clearance by a healthcare professional, or resolution of symptoms. In the prospective study, mobile phlebotomists collected whole blood, serum and a nasopharyngeal or oropharyngeal swab from each participant. Over a roughly 2-month period, participants in the prospective study had the option of providing additional blood draws and questionnaires. Before DNA extraction, prospective study blood samples were shipped either frozen or at room temperature.

The rearranged segments are TRBV7-2 and TRBJ1-2, with TRBD1 tentatively as D gene (6 bases match). The sequenced sample was PBMCs or T cells enriched from blood (not recorded which). This clonotype was obtained from a man younger than 35 who had recovered from COVID-19. The CDR3 corresponds to CASSLKGGGYGYTF. Read as DNA, the sequence is TGTGCCAGCAGCTTAAAGGGGGGAGGGTATGGCTACACCTTC.